A selection of T cell receptor beta chains follows, all from one sample in a study of T cells in Graves' hyperthyroidism and ophthalmopathy. TCRdb re-derived calls from the multiplex PCR reads in MiXCR, one entry per CDR3 protein. The sample has a few hundred thousand distinct CDR3 sequences, approximately 44% seen once. Sample: peripheral blood or thyroid tissue (not recorded which). These receptors were obtained from a young woman with Graves' hyperthyroidism. CDR3s include the opening cysteine and the closing phenylalanine or tryptophan. Each record gives: V gene, clone size, CDR3 length, CDR3 protein. Clone size is given for some rows only: seen once, a few or many times, or a class if the clone is expanded.

TRBV7-7,NA,17,CASSRFSGRAKGETQYF
TRBV12-3/TRBV12-4,many,14,CASRLGQGPYEQYF
TRBV20-1,NA,11,CSARDGSGLTF
TRBV6-5,many,14,CASSYRDGNQPQHF
TRBV25-1,many,11,CASSELYGYTF
TRBV29-1,NA,15,CSSYGNRGGNTEAFF
TRBV15,many,15,CATSRDLIPGNTIYF
TRBV24-1,few,14,CATGAGGLYNEQFF
TRBV19,many,14,CASSIEGSLQPQHF
TRBV7-9,many,16,CASSLLSGDVQETQYF
TRBV2,many,15,CASSDDRRDTGELFF
TRBV7-3,NA,17,CASSLYRTGEINYGYTF
TRBV9,many,13,CASSPGVGETQYF
TRBV19,many,14,CASTLGQGAGELFF
TRBV5-1,few,15,CASSFRQGIPYEQYF
TRBV5-4,NA,13,CASSFSAASGNTF
TRBV7-9,NA,12,CASSLDDSPLHF